These T cell receptor beta chains were read from a single sample in a study of T cell repertoires in cytomegalovirus infection. TCRdb itself ran the reads through MiXCR, one entry per CDR3 protein. The repertoire holds some 350,000 distinct CDR3 sequences, with 25% to 30% as singletons. The antigens these receptors bind are not known. The sample in question was cultured PBMCs, obtained from culture after CMV antigen stimulation. The receptors here all came from a human donor in good health (CMV status not recorded). Some clones in this sample may be carry-over from other donors' samples. CDR3s include the opening cysteine and the closing phenylalanine or tryptophan. D genes are given only for firm matches. Clone size is shown for a subset of rows, as once, few, many or a class of expanded clone.

size: .
D: TRBD1
J: TRBJ1-5
V: TRBV7-3
CDR3: CASSLTGTGGHPQHF
DNA: TGTGCCAGCAGCTTAACGGGGACAGGGGGACATCCCCAGCATTTT

size: few
D: TRBD1
J: TRBJ2-7
V: TRBV10-3
CDR3: CAISDQPGGSYEQYF
DNA: TGTGCCATCAGCGATCAGCCAGGGGGTTCCTACGAGCAGTACTTC

size: many
D: .
J: TRBJ1-5
V: TRBV7-8
CDR3: CASSLSGDWQPQHF
DNA: TGTGCCAGCAGCTTATCGGGGGACTGGCAGCCCCAGCATTTT

size: .
D: TRBD1
J: TRBJ1-2
V: TRBV5-3
CDR3: CASSWTGSGYGYTF
DNA: TGTGCCAGCAGCTGGACAGGGTCTGGCTATGGCTACACCTTC

size: .
D: .
J: TRBJ2-6
V: TRBV6-2/TRBV6-3
CDR3: CASSYSGASGANVLTF
DNA: TGTGCCAGCAGTTATTCGGGGGCATCCGGGGCCAACGTCCTGACTTTC

size: .
D: TRBD2
J: TRBJ2-5
V: TRBV5-4
CDR3: CASSRGLAGSSETQYF
DNA: TGTGCCAGCAGCCGGGGACTAGCGGGATCATCAGAGACCCAGTACTTC

size: few
D: .
J: TRBJ2-3
V: TRBV29-1
CDR3: CSVARGTDTQYF
DNA: TGCAGCGTTGCGAGGGGCACAGATACGCAGTATTTT

size: .
D: .
J: TRBJ1-1
V: TRBV4-2
CDR3: CASSPSEGPEAFF
DNA: TGTGCCAGCAGCCCAAGTGAGGGGCCAGAAGCTTTCTTT

size: few
D: .
J: TRBJ1-1
V: TRBV20-1
CDR3: CSARVGVGTEAFF
DNA: TGCAGTGCTAGAGTGGGGGTGGGCACTGAAGCTTTCTTT

size: .
D: TRBD1
J: TRBJ1-6
V: TRBV20-1
CDR3: CSARQGDNSPLHF
DNA: TGCAGTGCTAGACAGGGGGATAATTCACCCCTCCACTTT

size: few
D: .
J: TRBJ1-1
V: TRBV6-5
CDR3: CASSYSTRSSEAFF
DNA: TGTGCCAGCAGTTACTCGACCAGATCTTCCGAAGCTTTCTTT

size: few
D: .
J: TRBJ2-7
V: TRBV10-3
CDR3: CAISDSGRDHYEQYF
DNA: TGTGCCATCAGTGACTCGGGCAGGGATCATTACGAGCAGTACTTC

size: .
D: TRBD2
J: TRBJ2-7
V: TRBV6-5
CDR3: CASSYSSGTNSYEQYF
DNA: TGTGCCAGCAGTTACTCTAGCGGGACCAACTCCTACGAGCAGTACTTC

size: once
D: .
J: TRBJ1-2
V: TRBV7-9
CDR3: CASSLVEFYGYTF
DNA: TGTGCCAGCAGCTTAGTGGAGTTTTATGGCTACACCTTC

size: few
D: .
J: TRBJ1-1
V: TRBV4-1
CDR3: CASSPGHFDMNTEAFF
DNA: TGCGCCAGCAGCCCGGGACACTTTGACATGAACACTGAAGCTTTCTTT

size: .
D: TRBD2
J: TRBJ2-2
V: TRBV12-3/TRBV12-4
CDR3: CAIPGRYSEKGTSGNTGELFF
DNA: TGTGCCATCCCAGGGCGTTATTCTGAAAAAGGGACTAGCGGGAACACCGGGGAGCTGTTTTTT

size: .
D: .
J: TRBJ2-5
V: TRBV28
CDR3: CASSFPGSTQTQYF
DNA: TGTGCCAGCAGTTTCCCTGGCAGTACGCAGACCCAGTACTTC

size: few
D: TRBD2
J: TRBJ2-5
V: TRBV20-1
CDR3: CSARGGGGAGGRWTGGETQYF
DNA: TGCAGTGCTAGAGGAGGAGGGGGAGCGGGGGGGCGGTGGACCGGTGGAGAGACCCAGTACTTC

size: many
D: TRBD1
J: TRBJ2-1
V: TRBV7-7
CDR3: CASSFRDRDYNEQFF
DNA: TGTGCCAGCAGCTTCCGGGACAGGGATTACAATGAGCAGTTCTTC

size: few
D: TRBD2
J: TRBJ2-1
V: TRBV20-1
CDR3: CSALGLAGGLNNEQFF
DNA: TGCAGTGCCTTGGGACTAGCGGGGGGCTTAAACAATGAGCAGTTCTTC

size: .
D: .
J: TRBJ2-2
V: TRBV6-1
CDR3: CASREGVSTGELFF
DNA: TGTGCCAGCAGGGAGGGCGTAAGCACCGGGGAGCTGTTTTTT

size: few
D: .
J: TRBJ1-1
V: TRBV7-3
CDR3: CASSAHKGTEAFF
DNA: TGTGCCAGCAGCGCTCATAAGGGCACTGAAGCTTTCTTT

size: .
D: .
J: TRBJ1-4
V: TRBV7-2
CDR3: CASSRTGLSNEKLFF
DNA: TGTGCCAGCAGCCGGACGGGACTCTCGAATGAAAAACTGTTTTTT

size: .
D: TRBD1
J: TRBJ2-2
V: TRBV3-1
CDR3: CASSALRGRWTGELFF
DNA: TGTGCCAGCAGCGCTCTAAGGGGGCGATGGACCGGGGAGCTGTTTTTT

size: .
D: TRBD1
J: TRBJ2-2
V: TRBV11-3
CDR3: CASSLFSGQGNTGELFF
DNA: TGTGCCAGCAGCTTATTCTCCGGACAGGGGAACACCGGGGAGCTGTTTTTT

size: few
D: TRBD1
J: TRBJ2-7
V: TRBV7-2
CDR3: CASRQTGTGGREQYF
DNA: TGTGCCAGCAGACAGACCGGGACAGGGGGCCGGGAGCAGTACTTC

size: many
D: .
J: TRBJ1-2
V: TRBV7-9
CDR3: CASSLVPPGPGLWGYTF
DNA: TGTGCCAGCAGCTTAGTTCCTCCAGGGCCCGGGTTGTGGGGCTACACCTTC

size: .
D: TRBD1
J: TRBJ1-5
V: TRBV12-3/TRBV12-4
CDR3: CASSTDRGQPQHF
DNA: TGTGCCAGCAGCACGGACAGGGGTCAGCCCCAGCATTTT

size: few
D: TRBD1
J: TRBJ2-7
V: TRBV28
CDR3: CASSTLHRGRSYEQYF
DNA: TGTGCCAGCAGTACGTTGCACAGGGGCCGCTCCTACGAGCAGTACTTC

size: .
D: TRBD1
J: TRBJ2-4
V: TRBV11-2
CDR3: CASSSGQGIAKNIQYF
DNA: TGTGCCAGCAGCTCGGGACAGGGGATTGCCAAAAACATTCAGTACTTC

size: .
D: TRBD1
J: TRBJ1-2
V: TRBV5-1
CDR3: CASSRGTGSYGYTF
DNA: TGCGCCAGCAGCCGAGGGACAGGATCCTATGGCTACACCTTC

size: .
D: TRBD2
J: TRBJ2-1
V: TRBV2
CDR3: CASRARTSMAHEQFF
DNA: TGTGCCAGCAGGGCCCGGACTAGTATGGCTCATGAGCAGTTCTTC

size: many
D: TRBD1
J: TRBJ1-1
V: TRBV7-8
CDR3: CASSNRDSRTEAFF
DNA: TGTGCCAGCAGCAACCGGGACAGTAGGACTGAAGCTTTCTTT

size: .
D: .
J: TRBJ2-4
V: TRBV6-2/TRBV6-3
CDR3: CASSAERNIQYF
DNA: TGTGCCAGCAGTGCAGAGCGAAACATTCAGTACTTC

size: .
D: .
J: TRBJ1-1
V: TRBV10-3
CDR3: CAISPGVVTEAFF
DNA: TGTGCCATCAGTCCCGGGGTCGTGACTGAAGCTTTCTTT

size: .
D: .
J: TRBJ2-7
V: TRBV4-3
CDR3: CASSQDPAFYEQYF
DNA: TGCGCCAGCAGCCAAGATCCGGCTTTTTACGAGCAGTACTTC

size: few
D: .
J: TRBJ1-1
V: TRBV6-4
CDR3: CASSDSPDNMNTEAFF
DNA: TGTGCCAGCAGTGACTCGCCAGATAACATGAACACTGAAGCTTTCTTT

size: .
D: .
J: TRBJ2-7
V: TRBV25-1
CDR3: CASSRQGPHEQYF
DNA: TGTGCCAGCAGTAGGCAGGGCCCCCACGAGCAGTACTTC

size: few
D: .
J: TRBJ1-2
V: TRBV19
CDR3: CASSIRPGIDYGYTF
DNA: TGTGCCAGTAGTATTCGCCCGGGGATCGACTATGGCTACACCTTC

size: .
D: TRBD2
J: TRBJ2-1
V: TRBV7-2
CDR3: CASSIGTSGKYYNEQFF
DNA: TGTGCCAGCAGCATTGGGACTAGCGGGAAGTATTACAATGAGCAGTTCTTC

size: .
D: TRBD1
J: TRBJ2-7
V: TRBV13
CDR3: CASRKEGQGGYEQYF
DNA: TGTGCCAGCAGGAAGGAGGGACAGGGGGGATACGAGCAGTACTTC

size: few
D: .
J: TRBJ1-1
V: TRBV7-4
CDR3: CASSPDMFEAFF
DNA: TGTGCCAGCAGCCCCGACATGTTTGAAGCTTTCTTT